The 14 T cell receptor beta chains listed next were all sequenced from one sample in a study of T cells after yellow fever vaccination. From the 5' RACE reads, TCRdb called clonotypes with MiXCR, one entry per CDR3 protein. The table lists fewer than 350,000 distinct CDR3 sequences, 3.5% to 4.5% of them singletons. The sequenced sample was PBMCs, obtained 15 days after the yellow fever booster vaccination. The receptors here all came from a man aged 18 to 29 who received the YFV17D yellow fever vaccine.

This clonotype was seen many times. The chain uses TRBV29-1 and TRBJ1-5, with D possibly being TRBD1 (6 bases). The CDR3 extends over 13 amino acids. The V gene lost 0 bases and the J gene lost 7 bases, with 10 bases spanning the gap. Germline assignment: CDR1 SQVTM and CDR2 ANQGSEA. The CDR3, as DNA: TGCAGCGTTGAAGAAGGGGGTGGGCAGCCCCAGCATTTT. This translates into CSVEEGGGQPQHF. The complete variable domain, with remaining parts taken from reference TRBV29-1 and TRBJ1-5, reads SAVISQKPSRDICQRGTSLTIQCQVDSQVTMMFWYRQQPGQSLTLIATANQGSEATYESGFVIDKFPISRPNLTFSTLTVSNMSPEDSSIYLCSVEEGGGQPQHFGDGTRLSIL.

This clonotype appeared a few times. The V and J genes are TRBV18 and TRBJ1-1, with D uncertain. Trimming took 3 bases from V and 3 from J, leaving 8 bases between them. The CDR3 spans 13 residues. Germline CDR1 is KGHSH and CDR2 is LQKENI. The DNA of the CDR3 is TGTGCCAGCTCACCTTCTCTATACACTGAAGCTTTCTTT. It is translated as CASSPSLYTEAFF.

This sequence joins TRBV20-1 and TRBJ2-2; D not resolved. Trimming shortened V by 5 bases and J by 6 bases, and 10 bases separated the two germline ends. CDR3 size: 12 residues. Germline loops: CDR1 DFQATT, CDR2 SNEGSKA (reference sequence). CDR3 loop: CSARPHAGELFF. CDR3 DNA: TGCAGTGCTCGACCCCACGCCGGGGAGCTGTTTTTT.

This clonotype was observed a few times. V gene TRBV5-1 combines with J gene TRBJ2-5; 8 bases align to TRBD1. Germline V gene sequence: CDR1 SGHRS, CDR2 YFSETQ. The CDR3 is 14 residues long. V shed 7 bases, J shed 6 bases, and the junction held 11 bases outside the gene matches. The CDR3 bases are TGCGCCAGCGGCGCGAGGACAGGGCACCAGACCCAGTACTTC. This encodes CASGARTGHQTQYF.

This chain joins TRBV20-1 and TRBJ2-7; maybe TRBD1 (6 bases). Germline CDR1 is DFQATT and CDR2 is SNEGSKA (reference sequence). This CDR3 is 12 amino acids long. V lost 6 bases and J lost 2, with 11 bases in between. DNA for the CDR3: TGCAGTGCCCGTAAGGGGGCCTACGAGCAGTACTTC. Encoded protein: CSARKGAYEQYF.

This clonotype showed up many times. The chain is built from TRBV13 and TRBJ1-1, with D possibly TRBD1 on 5 matching bases. CDR1 is PRHDT, CDR2 FYEKMQ, per germline (reference sequence). V lost 5 bases, J lost 3 bases, and 19 bases lay in between. The CDR3 has 16 residues. CDR3 sequence reads: CASSRRGRVRDTEAFF. DNA for the CDR3: TGTGCCAGCAGCCGTCGGGGCAGGGTGAGGGACACTGAAGCTTTCTTT.

In its sample, this clonotype was seen many times. V gene TRBV24-1 combines with J gene TRBJ2-3, with D perhaps TRBD1 or TRBD2 (5 bases each). The CDR3 length is 16 residues. Germline loops: CDR1 KGHDR, CDR2 SFDVKD. Trimming stripped 2 bases from V and 6 bases from J, with 17 bases between. The CDR3 spells CATSDSPGPSTDTQYF. DNA for the CDR3: TGTGCCACCAGTGATTCACCGGGGCCCTCCACGGATACGCAGTATTTT.

This clonotype was counted many times. DNA for the CDR3: TGCGCCAGCAGCCAGTGGGAAGGCTATGGCTACACCTTC. Protein: CASSQWEGYGYTF. The chain uses TRBV4-1 and TRBJ1-2; unclear D gene. Between the trimmed V and J ends, which lost 3 bases and 4 bases, there was a span of 9 bases. Germline assignment: CDR1 MGHRA and CDR2 YSYEKL. The CDR3 contains 13 residues.

This clonotype was recorded many times. The V gene is TRBV10-3, the J gene TRBJ1-5; D gene ambiguous. Trimming took 2 bases from V and 1 from J, leaving 6 bases between them. This CDR3 is 14 amino acids long. Looked up from germline, CDR1 is ENHRY and CDR2 is SYGVKD. CDR3 region: CAISEGGSNQPQHF. For the CDR3, the DNA is TGTGCCATCAGTGAGGGCGGAAGCAATCAGCCCCAGCATTTT.

This clonotype was recorded many times. This sequence joins TRBV5-6 and TRBJ2-7; no clear D gene. This CDR3 contains 12 residues. Per germline, CDR1 SGHDT and CDR2 YYEEEE. The V end lost 4 bases, the J end lost 2 bases, and 7 bases lay between the germline ends. The CDR3 reads CASSAVAYEQYF. For the CDR3, the DNA is TGTGCCAGCAGCGCGGTTGCCTACGAGCAGTACTTC.

There are many counts of this clonotype. This chain joins TRBV7-6 and TRBJ2-7, with TRBD2 as a possible D gene (5 bases). Trimming cost V 5 bases and J 7 bases, with 12 bases left between them. CDR3 length: 12 residues. Germline loops: CDR1 SGHVS, CDR2 FNYEAQ. Here the CDR3 DNA reads TGTGCCAGCAGCACCGACACGGGGGAGCAGTACGTC. As protein: CASSTDTGEQYV.

There are many counts of this clonotype. The CDR3 bases are TGTGCCATCAGTGAGGGGACAAACACCGGGGAGCTGTTTTTT. As protein: CAISEGTNTGELFF. The genes are TRBV10-3 and TRBJ2-2; TRBD1 might be the D (6 bases). The CDR3 runs to 14 residues. The V and J ends lost 2 bases and 2 bases respectively, with 6 bases between them. Germline V lookup: CDR1 ENHRY, CDR2 SYGVKD.

This clonotype was counted many times. This chain links TRBV20-1 with TRBJ2-4; unclear D gene. In germline, CDR1 is DFQATT, CDR2 SNEGSKA (reference sequence). The V gene lost 7 bases and the J gene lost 0 bases, with 10 bases spanning the gap. The CDR3 sequence is 13 residues long. CDR3 DNA sequence: TGCAGTGGCATTGGGTCAGCCAAAAACATTCAGTACTTC. Protein sequence: CSGIGSAKNIQYF.

A note on this clonotype: A read error is possible here, since a much larger clone lies one base away. V is TRBV10-3 and J is TRBJ2-5; D is tentatively TRBD1 or TRBD2 (5 bases each). V was cut by 11 bases and J by 5 bases, with 15 bases left in between. CDR3 length: 12 amino acids. CDR1 ENHRY and CDR2 SYGVKD come from the germline V gene. CDR3 bases: TGTGCCGCCGGGGCCGCTGGCGAGACCCAGTACTTC. This translates into CAAGAAGETQYF.